This TCR beta chain stems from a study of cytomegalovirus exposure and HLA in healthy donors. PCR primers comprised 60 Vbeta and 13 Jbeta primers. Profiling relied on immunoSEQ multiplex PCR, and the TCRdb table lists in-frame clones only, not all of them. Among 120,000 or so clones listed, less than 90% were seen once. Germline V CDR1 and CDR2: MNHEY, SMNVEV (reference sequence). The CDR3 is 15 amino acids. V shed 6 bases and J shed 5 bases, with 17 bases lying between them. Whereas donors were nominally healthy upon sampling, unrecorded immune exposures were probable. Judged by abundance, this clone is medium-sized.

The sequencing input was PBMCs. The sequence was collected from a man aged 18 to 35 in good health and CMV-seropositive. This sequence joins TRBV27 and TRBJ2-1; D remains unclear. The CDR3 DNA reads TGTGCCAGCAGCGACGGGTCTACCGTTGACAATGAGCAGTTCTTC. This encodes CASSDGSTVDNEQFF.